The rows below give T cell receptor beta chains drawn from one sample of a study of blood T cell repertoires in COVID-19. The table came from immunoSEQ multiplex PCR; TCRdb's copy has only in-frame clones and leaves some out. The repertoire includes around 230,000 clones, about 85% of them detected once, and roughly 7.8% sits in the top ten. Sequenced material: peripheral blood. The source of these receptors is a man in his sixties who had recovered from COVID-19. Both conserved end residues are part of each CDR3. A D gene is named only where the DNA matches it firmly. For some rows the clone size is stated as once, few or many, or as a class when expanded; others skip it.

CASSSGQGANYGYTF	TGCGCCAGCAGCTCGGGACAGGGGGCTAACTATGGCTACACCTTC	TRBD1	TRBV5-1	-	TRBJ1-2
CASSWVGTPTSYEQYF	TGTGCCAGCAGCTGGGTCGGGACTCCTACTTCCTACGAGCAGTACTTC	-	TRBV7-9	-	TRBJ2-7
CASSSTVLASTDTQYF	TGTGCCAGCAGCTCAACGGTTTTAGCGTCTACAGATACGCAGTATTTT	-	TRBV9	-	TRBJ2-3
CASSDRGHTDTQYF	TGTGCCAGCAGTGACAGGGGGCACACAGATACGCAGTATTTT	TRBD1	TRBV2	-	TRBJ2-3
CASSWAGTSSYEQYF	TGCGCCAGCAGCTGGGCAGGGACTAGCTCCTACGAGCAGTACTTC	TRBD2	TRBV5-1	-	TRBJ2-7
CASSQETGYTIYF	TGCGCCAGCAGCCAGGAAACAGGGTACACCATATATTTT	-	TRBV4-1	once	TRBJ1-3
CASSPTLVGGLGTDTQYF	TGCGCCAGCAGCCCAACGCTAGTCGGGGGGCTTGGGACAGATACGCAGTATTTT	-	TRBV5-1	-	TRBJ2-3
CASSLAGLAASSSYNEQFF	TGTGCCAGCAGCTTAGCGGGACTAGCGGCCTCGAGCTCCTACAATGAGCAGTTCTTC	TRBD2	TRBV7-2	-	TRBJ2-1
CASSFSRTGGSPLHF	TGTGCCAGCAGTTTCTCCAGGACAGGGGGGTCACCCCTCCACTTT	TRBD1	TRBV27	-	TRBJ1-6
CASSKACRVCNQPQHF	TGTGCCAGCAGCAAAGCTTGCAGGGTGTGCAATCAGCCCCAGCATTTT	-	TRBV21-1	-	TRBJ1-5
CAWTGTASNEQFF	TGTGCCTGGACCGGGACAGCATCCAATGAGCAGTTCTTC	TRBD1	TRBV30	once	TRBJ2-1
CSASWDRNQPQHF	TGCAGTGCTAGTTGGGACAGAAATCAGCCCCAGCATTTT	TRBD1	TRBV20-1	-	TRBJ1-5
CASSPGVGELFF	TGTGCCAGCAGTCCGGGGGTCGGGGAGCTGTTTTTT	-	TRBV6-6	-	TRBJ2-2
CASRRVEGGTDTQYF	TGTGCCAGCAGACGTGTGGAGGGTGGCACAGATACGCAGTATTTT	-	TRBV2	-	TRBJ2-3
CASSVTRDMARAFF	TGTGCCAGCAGTGTAACCCGGGACATGGCGAGGGCTTTCTTT	-	TRBV2	-	TRBJ1-1
CASSPPGQGSNEQFF	TGTGCCAGTAGTCCTCCCGGACAGGGGAGCAATGAGCAGTTCTTC	TRBD1	TRBV19	-	TRBJ2-1
CASSPLTLPDNEQFF	TGTGCCAGTAGTCCCTTAACCCTACCGGACAATGAGCAGTTCTTC	-	TRBV19	-	TRBJ2-1
CASSLRGGPTDTQYF	TGTGCCAGCAGTTTACGCGGGGGCCCCACAGATACGCAGTATTTT	-	TRBV7-2	-	TRBJ2-3
CASSLGQPLRYTF	TGTGCCAGCAGTCTGGGACAGCCCCTGAGGTACACCTTC	TRBD1	TRBV28	-	TRBJ1-2
CASSVVASGGVETQYF	TGTGCCAGCAGCGTAGTCGCTAGCGGGGGGGTAGAGACCCAGTACTTC	TRBD2	TRBV9	-	TRBJ2-5
CASSLLISSGNTIYF	TGTGCCAGCAGCTTACTAATTAGCTCTGGAAACACCATATATTTT	-	TRBV7-9	once	TRBJ1-3
CASSPRVTGSTGELFF	TGTGCCAGCTCACCAAGGGTGACAGGGAGCACCGGGGAGCTGTTTTTT	TRBD1	TRBV18	-	TRBJ2-2
CASSPGTGGLVYTF	TGCGCCAGCAGCCCGGGGACAGGGGGCTTGGTCTACACCTTC	TRBD1	TRBV5-1	-	TRBJ1-2
CASSPDRWIENSPLHF	TGTGCCAGTAGTCCAGACAGGTGGATAGAAAACTCACCCCTCCACTTT	-	TRBV19	once	TRBJ1-6
CASRSSDTQYF	TGTGCCAGCAGGAGCTCAGATACGCAGTATTTT	-	TRBV28	-	TRBJ2-3
CASSVTRVFGETQYF	TGTGCCAGCAGCGTGACTAGAGTCTTCGGGGAGACCCAGTACTTC	-	TRBV11-2	-	TRBJ2-5
CASSSIAGGPTGELFF	TGTGCCAGCAGCAGCATAGCGGGGGGGCCTACCGGGGAGCTGTTTTTT	TRBD2	TRBV9	-	TRBJ2-2
CASSPSGGASKNIQYF	TGTGCCAGCAGCCCTAGCGGGGGGGCCTCCAAAAACATTCAGTACTTC	TRBD2	TRBV14	few	TRBJ2-4
CASSLRTSGYNEQFF	TGTGCCAGCAGCCTACGAACTAGCGGGTACAATGAGCAGTTCTTC	TRBD2	TRBV9	once	TRBJ2-1
CASSPKYNEQFF	TGTGCCAGCAGTCCTAAATACAATGAGCAGTTCTTC	-	TRBV12-3/TRBV12-4	-	TRBJ2-1
CASSQSSQPQHF	TGTGCCAGCAGCCAAAGCTCACAGCCCCAGCATTTT	-	TRBV3-1/TRBV3-2	-	TRBJ1-5
CASSQGTGGVYIQYF	TGTGCCAGCAGCCAAGGCACAGGGGGCGTATACATTCAGTACTTC	TRBD1	TRBV3-1/TRBV3-2	-	TRBJ2-4
CATSRDLDRGSYGYTF	TGTGCCACCAGCAGAGATTTGGACAGGGGTAGTTATGGCTACACCTTC	TRBD1	TRBV15	-	TRBJ1-2
CASSLTGLGNEQFF	TGTGCCAGCAGTCTAACAGGATTAGGGAATGAGCAGTTCTTC	-	TRBV2	-	TRBJ2-1
CASSRTTDANQPQHF	TGTGCCAGCAGCCGTACGACAGACGCTAATCAGCCCCAGCATTTT	-	TRBV7-2	-	TRBJ1-5
CASRTTYRDSSTDTQYF	TGTGCCAGCAGGACTACATACCGGGACAGTAGCACAGATACGCAGTATTTT	TRBD1	TRBV13	-	TRBJ2-3
CASSRQGTDTQYF	TGTGCCAGCAGCCGACAGGGCACAGATACGCAGTATTTT	-	TRBV3-1/TRBV3-2	-	TRBJ2-3
CASSLVSGVSNQPQHF	TGTGCCAGCAGTTTAGTCTCGGGTGTCAGCAATCAGCCCCAGCATTTT	-	TRBV27	-	TRBJ1-5
CASSLVRGYEQYF	TGTGCCAGCAGCTTAGTAAGGGGCTACGAGCAGTACTTC	-	TRBV7-8	once	TRBJ2-7
CASSPSGGGTDTQYF	TGTGCCAGCAGTCCCTCGGGGGGGGGCACAGATACGCAGTATTTT	TRBD2	TRBV25-1	-	TRBJ2-3
CASSRTGARNTGELFF	TGCGCCAGCAGCCGTACAGGGGCTCGGAACACCGGGGAGCTGTTTTTT	TRBD1	TRBV5-1	-	TRBJ2-2
CASRPGQGNTEAFF	TGTGCCAGCAGGCCCGGACAGGGGAACACTGAAGCTTTCTTT	TRBD1	TRBV6-5	-	TRBJ1-1
CASSLGQDERGYTF	TGTGCCAGCAGCTTGGGACAGGACGAAAGGGGCTACACCTTC	-	TRBV5-6	-	TRBJ1-2
CASSETGTYGYTF	TGTGCCAGCAGCGAGACAGGTACTTACGGCTACACCTTC	-	TRBV6-5	-	TRBJ1-2
CASSPNRVWGYEQYF	TGTGCCAGCAGTCCTAACAGGGTTTGGGGCTACGAGCAGTACTTC	-	TRBV27	-	TRBJ2-7
CASSRDNTGELFF	TGTGCCAGCAGCCGCGATAACACCGGGGAGCTGTTTTTT	-	TRBV7-7	-	TRBJ2-2
CASSDGQGWETQYF	TGTGCCAGCAGTGACGGACAGGGCTGGGAGACCCAGTACTTC	TRBD1	TRBV6-1	-	TRBJ2-5
CASTYQTRGGGHTGELFF	TGCGCCAGCACCTACCAGACTCGCGGGGGGGGCCACACCGGGGAGCTGTTTTTT	TRBD2	TRBV5-1	-	TRBJ2-2
CASGLILFGTGADTQYF	TGTGCTAGTGGTTTGATACTATTCGGGACAGGCGCAGATACGCAGTATTTT	TRBD1	TRBV12-5	-	TRBJ2-3
CASSFLTGNSPLHF	TGTGCCAGCAGCTTTTTGACAGGGAATTCACCCCTCCACTTT	TRBD1	TRBV5-6	-	TRBJ1-6
CASSQDLRGVAREQFF	TGTGCCAGCAGCCAAGATTTGCGGGGGGTTGCTAGGGAGCAGTTCTTC	TRBD2	TRBV4-2	-	TRBJ2-1
CASSLDGTKYAGPDTTNEKLFF	TGTGCCAGCAGCTTAGATGGGACAAAGTATGCCGGCCCGGACACAACTAATGAAAAACTGTTTTTT	-	TRBV11-3	-	TRBJ1-4
CASSLMGQGGTQYF	TGTGCCAGCAGCTTAATGGGACAGGGAGGGACCCAGTACTTC	TRBD1	TRBV11-2	-	TRBJ2-5
CASSFVTGGTTDTQYF	TGTGCCAGCAGCTTTGTCACAGGGGGCACGACAGATACGCAGTATTTT	TRBD1	TRBV7-8	-	TRBJ2-3